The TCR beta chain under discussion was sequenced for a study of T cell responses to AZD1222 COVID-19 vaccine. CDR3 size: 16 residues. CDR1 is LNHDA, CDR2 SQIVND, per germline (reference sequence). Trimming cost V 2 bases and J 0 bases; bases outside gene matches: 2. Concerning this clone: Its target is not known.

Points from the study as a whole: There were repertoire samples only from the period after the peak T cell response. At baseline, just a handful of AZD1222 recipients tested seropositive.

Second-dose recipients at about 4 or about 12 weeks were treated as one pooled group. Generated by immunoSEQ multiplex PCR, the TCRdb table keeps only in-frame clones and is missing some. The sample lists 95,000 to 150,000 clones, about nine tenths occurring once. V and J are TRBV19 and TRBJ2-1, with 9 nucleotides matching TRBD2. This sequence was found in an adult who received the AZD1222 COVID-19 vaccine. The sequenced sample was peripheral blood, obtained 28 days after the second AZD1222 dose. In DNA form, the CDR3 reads TGTGCCAGTAGTATAAATAGCGGGAGCTCCTACAATGAGCAGTTCTTC. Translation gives CASSINSGSSYNEQFF.